These T cell receptor beta chains were read from a single sample in a study of blood T cell repertoires in COVID-19. Clones were sequenced by immunoSEQ multiplex PCR, and TCRdb holds only the in-frame ones, with some missing. The table shows 120,000 to 150,000 clones, with 70% to 85% occurring only once. Material for sequencing was peripheral blood. All receptors derive from a woman of 80 years or more in a cohort sampled during active or convalescent COVID-19. The conserved cysteine and the conserved F or W are not part of the CDR3 here.

>TRBJ1-5|TRBV18
ASSPGAGGSNQPQH
>TRBJ2-3|TRBV5-1
ASTSSGRDTDTQY
>TRBJ1-6|TRBV5-8
ASSLRGSYNSPLH
>TRBJ2-3|TRBV3-1/TRBV3-2
ASTGTGITDTQY
>TRBJ1-6|TRBV27
ASSARRGNYNSPLH
>TRBJ2-3|TRBV18
ASSDGDTQY
>TRBJ1-2|TRBV18
ASSPSQLGQGDGYT
>TRBJ2-1|TRBV3-1/TRBV3-2
ASSQEGGRGGPNEQF
>TRBJ1-3|TRBV7-9
ASSLPAGGNTIY
>TRBJ1-1|TRBV3-1/TRBV3-2
ASSKWGLGTEAF
>TRBJ1-5|TRBV5-1
ASSLVPGQLQPQH
>TRBJ2-1|TRBV5-1
ASSSRQGRNEQF
>TRBJ2-3|TRBV7-8
ASSGQGPLGADTQY
>TRBJ2-2|TRBV7-3
ASSTQGYTGELF
>TRBJ2-4|TRBV5-1
ASRSGQMLAKNIQY